Described below is a single T cell receptor (beta chain) sequence and its context. Other DNA sequences of this sample code for an identical CDR3. This sample was included in a study of blood T cell repertoires in COVID-19. Background on the study: PBMCs, B-cell-depleted T cells, or T cells were the source of the cDNA or gDNA that made up the material.

The data were produced by immunoSEQ multiplex PCR, yet TCRdb's version contains in-frame clones alone and is incomplete. The sample consists of over 75,000 clones, 86% of them appearing once. The ends lost 6 bases at V and 5 bases at J; junction bases unmatched: 3. Per the germline V gene, CDR1 is WSHSY and CDR2 is SAAADI. The CDR3 is 14 residues long. Input material: peripheral blood. This TCR came from a human donor in a cohort sampled during active COVID-19. The chain couples TRBV10-2 to TRBJ1-6; 8 positions agree with TRBD1. The CDR3 region has the DNA TGCGCCAGCAGCCCGGGACAGGATAATTCACCCCTCCACTTT. Encoded protein: CASSPGQDNSPLHF.